The 3 T cell receptor beta chains listed next were all sequenced from one sample in a study of blood T cell repertoires in COVID-19. The method was immunoSEQ multiplex PCR; TCRdb's version includes in-frame clones alone and lacks a portion of them. The sample comprises about 100,000 clones, around four fifths of which are singletons, and around 29% rests with the top ten. Sequencing was performed on peripheral blood. These receptors all come from a man aged 70-80 years with active or convalescent COVID-19.

The CDR3 loop reads CASSYAGGNTGELFF. CDR3 DNA sequence: TGTGCCAGCAGTTATGCGGGGGGGAACACCGGGGAGCTGTTTTTT. The V and J genes are TRBV2 and TRBJ2-2, with 8 bases identical to TRBD2. CDR3 length equals 15 residues. J was trimmed by 1 base and V by 5 bases; bases with no gene match: 3. Germline V gene sequence: CDR1 SNHLY, CDR2 FYNNEI.

In nucleotides, the CDR3 is TGCAGCGTTGAAGCGGGGGGCGAGGGGGCCTACGAGCAGTACTTC. Translated: CSVEAGGEGAYEQYF. This sequence joins TRBV29-1 and TRBJ2-7; D possibly corresponds to TRBD2 (7 bases). V was cut by 1 base and J by 2 bases, with 15 bases left in between. This CDR3 comprises 15 residues. Per the germline V gene, CDR1 is SQVTM and CDR2 is ANQGSEA.

The chain links TRBV5-1 to TRBJ2-7; no clear D. The germline V and J ends were trimmed by 0 bases and 13 bases, with 17 bases remaining between them. The CDR3 covers 13 residues. From germline, CDR1 is SGHRS and CDR2 YFSETQ. This CDR3 is CASSLDRGDGSYF. The CDR3 DNA reads as TGCGCCAGCAGCTTGGATCGTGGCGACGGGTCTTACTTC.